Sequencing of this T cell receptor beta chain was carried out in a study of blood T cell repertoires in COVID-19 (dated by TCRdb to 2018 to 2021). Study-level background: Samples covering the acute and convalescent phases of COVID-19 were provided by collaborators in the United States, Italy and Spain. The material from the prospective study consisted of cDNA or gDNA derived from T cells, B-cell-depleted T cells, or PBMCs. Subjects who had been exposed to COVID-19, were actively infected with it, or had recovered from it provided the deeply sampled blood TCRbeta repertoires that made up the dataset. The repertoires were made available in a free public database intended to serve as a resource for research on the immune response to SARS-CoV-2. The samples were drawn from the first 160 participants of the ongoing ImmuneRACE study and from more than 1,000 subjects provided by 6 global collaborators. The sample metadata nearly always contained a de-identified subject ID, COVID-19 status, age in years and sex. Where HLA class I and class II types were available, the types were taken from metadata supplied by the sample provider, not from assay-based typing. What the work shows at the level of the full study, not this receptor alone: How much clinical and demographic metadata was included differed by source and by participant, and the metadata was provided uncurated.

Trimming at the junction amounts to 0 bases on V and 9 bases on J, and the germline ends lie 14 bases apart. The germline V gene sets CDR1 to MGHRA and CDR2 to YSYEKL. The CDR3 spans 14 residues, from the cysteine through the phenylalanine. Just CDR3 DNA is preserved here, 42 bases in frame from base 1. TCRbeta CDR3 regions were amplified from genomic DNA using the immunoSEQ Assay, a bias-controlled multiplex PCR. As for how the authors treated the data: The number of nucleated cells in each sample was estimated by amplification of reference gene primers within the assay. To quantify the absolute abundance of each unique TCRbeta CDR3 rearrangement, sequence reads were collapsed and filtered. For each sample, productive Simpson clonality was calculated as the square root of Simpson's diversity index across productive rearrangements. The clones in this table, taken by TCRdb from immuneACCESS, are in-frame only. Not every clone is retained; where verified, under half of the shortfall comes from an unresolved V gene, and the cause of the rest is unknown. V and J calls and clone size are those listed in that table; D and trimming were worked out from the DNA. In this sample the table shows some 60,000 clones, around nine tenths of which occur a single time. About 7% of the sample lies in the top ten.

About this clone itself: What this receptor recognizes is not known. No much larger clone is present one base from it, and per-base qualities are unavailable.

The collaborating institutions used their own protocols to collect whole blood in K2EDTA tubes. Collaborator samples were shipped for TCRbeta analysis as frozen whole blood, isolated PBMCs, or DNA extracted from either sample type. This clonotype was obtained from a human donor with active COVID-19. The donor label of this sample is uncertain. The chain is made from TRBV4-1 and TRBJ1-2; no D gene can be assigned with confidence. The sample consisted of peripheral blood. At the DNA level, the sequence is TGCGCCAGCAGCCAAGAACGGGAGTTTTTAAGCTACACCTTC. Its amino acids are CASSQEREFLSYTF.